The text below deals with one T cell receptor (beta chain). The target antigen is unknown. Unique-molecular-identifier-tagged TCR beta cDNA libraries were used. Input populations of about 0.95 to 10 million T cells gave rise to some 500,000 cDNA molecules. TCRdb reprocessed the PCR reads via MiXCR and lists one record per CDR3 protein. The sample shows about 540,000 distinct CDR3 sequences, approximately 31% of them seen only once. V dropped 6 bases and J dropped 1 base, with 14 bases sitting between them. Germline V CDR1 and CDR2: SEHNR, FQNEAQ (reference sequence). CDR3 size: 15 residues. This entry comes from a study of post-analysis software for immune sequencing data. Study-wide results and caveats: Normalized Chao1 diversity was significantly reduced in patients versus controls. The five TRBV segments detected at higher frequency in patients than in controls included TRBV5-6, TRBV5-1 and TRBV20-1.

The clonotype was recovered from a girl aged 2-17 years with multiple sclerosis. Sequencing was done on a sample of blood. V is TRBV7-9 and J is TRBJ2-3; D perhaps matches TRBD1 (6 bases). DNA for the CDR3: TGTGCCAGCAGGGACAGAGGGGACCGCACAGATACGCAGTATTTT. Protein product: CASRDRGDRTDTQYF.